This section outlines one TCR beta chain sequence together with its context. Vbeta (60) and Jbeta (13) primers were used in the PCR. Method: immunoSEQ multiplex PCR; TCRdb's copy keeps in-frame clones and lacks some. Here the sample spans roughly 190,000 clones, roughly 13% being singletons. The data belong to a study of cytomegalovirus exposure and HLA in healthy donors. V gave up 2 bases and J gave up 6 bases, with 20 bases separating them. Looked up from germline, CDR1 is SGHTA and CDR2 is FQGTGA. This CDR3 contains 17 residues. The sequencing sample was made of PBMCs. The V and J genes are TRBV7-3 and TRBJ2-1; a possible D gene is TRBD2 (6 bases). The TCR comes from a man aged 45-60 years in good health and CMV-seropositive. CDR3 bases: TGTGCCAGCAGCTTACCGGATGGGCGGGGCCAGGGCAATGAGCAGTTCTTC. It is translated as CASSLPDGRGQGNEQFF.